The 30 T cell receptor beta chains in this list originate from one sample, sequenced in a study of T cell repertoires in cytomegalovirus infection. No antigens are known for them. Each CDR3 protein gets one entry after TCRdb re-called the reads with MiXCR. The sample has about 140,000 distinct CDR3 sequences, over 30% seen once. Specimen: CD8+ T cells from cultured PBMCs, collected from culture after CMV antigen stimulation. These receptors were obtained from a human donor in good health (CMV status not recorded). Some clones in this sample may be carry-over from other donors' samples.

This clonotype was seen a few times. This rearrangement joins TRBV2 to TRBJ2-1; TRBD2 might be the D (5 bases). The CDR3 runs 14 residues. The germline CDR1 and CDR2 sequences are SNHLY and FYNNEI. V was clipped by 3 bases and J by 6 bases, with 12 bases between them. The CDR3 region has the DNA TGTGCCAGCAGTGAGGAGGTCCCCGGCAATGAGCAGTTCTTC. Translation: CASSEEVPGNEQFF.

This clonotype was seen only a few times. The V gene is TRBV11-2, the J gene TRBJ1-3; no clear D. CDR1 SGHAT and CDR2 FQNNGV come from the germline V gene. V lost 2 bases and J 4 bases, leaving 18 bases between the germline ends. There are 17 residues in the CDR3. In DNA, the CDR3 is TGTGCCAGCAGCTTATATCGCCCCCCTGCTCTCGGAAACACCATATATTTT. The encoded protein is CASSLYRPPALGNTIYF.

The genes are TRBV7-3 and TRBJ2-3; 7 nucleotides match TRBD2. This CDR3 spans 13 amino acids. CDR1 SGHTA and CDR2 FQGTGA come from the germline V gene. Trimming removed 5 bases from V and 6 bases from J; junction bases left unmatched: 5. As DNA, the CDR3 is TGTGCCAGCAGCATCCTGGGGGGGGATACGCAGTATTTT. Residues: CASSILGGDTQYF. The full variable domain, in which reference TRBV7-3 and TRBJ2-3 provide the parts outside the CDR3, is GAGVSQTPSNKVTEKGKYVELRCDPISGHTALYWYRQSLGQGPEFLIYFQGTGAADDSGLPNDRFFAVRPEGSVSTLKIQRTERGDSAVYLCASSILGGDTQYFGPGTRLTVL.

This clonotype was seen only a few times. V is TRBV27 and J is TRBJ2-1; 9 bases match TRBD1. V trimming: 7 bases; J trimming: 5 bases; junction bases outside the gene matches: 18. Per germline, CDR1 MNHEY and CDR2 SMNVEV (reference sequence). The CDR3 is made up of 18 amino acids. CDR3 sequence (DNA): TGTGCCAGCAACCCTATTTCCTCCGGGACAGGGATAAACAATGAGCAGTTCTTC. Translated: CASNPISSGTGINNEQFF.

This chain links TRBV5-6 with TRBJ1-2; perhaps TRBD1 as D (6 bases). Germline assignment: CDR1 SGHDT and CDR2 YYEEEE. This CDR3 is built from 11 residues. The V end lost 4 bases, the J end lost 13 bases, and 14 bases lay between the germline ends. The CDR3 region has the DNA TGTGCCAGCAGCCTGGGGACACCGAGCACCTTC. This gives the protein CASSLGTPSTF.

This clonotype was recorded a few times. This chain links TRBV20-1 with TRBJ2-3; 10 bases map to TRBD2. The germline V gene has CDR1 DFQATT and CDR2 SNEGSKA (reference sequence). The CDR3 covers 18 residues. Trimming cost V 0 bases and J 2 bases; bases outside gene matches: 11. The CDR3 is CSARDSLASGGYTDTQYF. The CDR3 nucleotides read TGCAGTGCTAGAGATTCCCTGGCTAGCGGGGGCTACACAGATACGCAGTATTTT.

This clonotype turned up a few times. The rearrangement joins TRBV5-4 to TRBJ1-2; D perhaps matches TRBD1 (6 bases). The V end was cut by 1 base, the J end by 6 bases, with 13 bases between. The CDR3 totals 14 residues. In germline, CDR1 is SGHNT, CDR2 YYREEE (reference sequence). The CDR3, as DNA: TGTGCCAGCAGCTTGCATTGGGGGGCTGATGGCTACACCTTC. This gives the protein CASSLHWGADGYTF. The full variable domain, rest sourced from reference TRBV5-4 and TRBJ1-2, is ETGVTQSPTHLIKTRGQQVTLRCSSQSGHNTVSWYQQALGQGPQFIFQYYREEENGRGNFPPRFSGLQFPNYSSELNVNALELDDSALYLCASSLHWGADGYTFGSGTRLTVV.

V is TRBV13 and J is TRBJ2-5; 10 nucleotides line up with TRBD2. Germline V CDR1 and CDR2: PRHDT, FYEKMQ (reference sequence). With V trimmed by 8 bases and J by 0 bases, 3 bases remained unmatched. The CDR3 spans 14 residues. The CDR3 sequence: CASERGGYQETQYF. CDR3 in DNA: TGTGCCAGCGAGCGGGGGGGGTACCAAGAGACCCAGTACTTC.

J is TRBJ2-2 and V is TRBV6-8, with 7 bases identical to TRBD1. V was pared by 5 bases and J by 4 bases, with 4 bases of the junction left unmatched. Looked up from germline, CDR1 is MNHGY and CDR2 is SAAAGT. The length of the CDR3 is 14 residues. The CDR3 loop reads CASSPDRVTGELFF. In DNA, the CDR3 is TGTGCCAGCAGTCCTGACAGGGTCACCGGGGAGCTGTTTTTT.

The V call is TRBV13, the J call TRBJ2-7; 8 nucleotides align to TRBD2. Per the germline V gene, CDR1 is PRHDT and CDR2 is FYEKMQ (reference sequence). The CDR3 consists of 17 residues. The junction had 10 bases not matched to a gene; V was cut back by 1 base and J by 2 bases. The CDR3 spells CASSLEGGGSPPYEQYF. DNA for the CDR3: TGTGCCAGCAGCTTAGAGGGCGGGGGGTCCCCCCCCTACGAGCAGTACTTC.

The V call is TRBV7-9, the J call TRBJ2-1; D could derive from TRBD1 or TRBD2 (5 bases each). CDR1 and CDR2 (germline): SEHNR, FQNEAQ (reference sequence). V lost 5 bases, J lost 0 bases, and 11 bases lay in between. CDR3 length: 15 amino acids. The CDR3 is CASSSGGGSYNEQFF. CDR3 nucleotide sequence: TGTGCCAGCAGCAGCGGTGGGGGCTCCTACAATGAGCAGTTCTTC.

The V and J genes are TRBV9 and TRBJ2-2, with TRBD2 matching over 10 bases. Per germline, CDR1 SGDLS and CDR2 YYNGEE. The junction had 7 bases not matched to a gene; V was cut back by 4 bases and J by 7 bases. The CDR3 length is 15 residues. CDR3 residues: CASSSGLAIGGELFF. The CDR3 nucleotides read TGTGCCAGCAGCTCGGGACTAGCGATTGGCGGGGAGCTGTTTTTT.

A word on this clonotype: A much larger clonotype is one base distant, so this may be a read error. The CDR3: CASGLAGWGDTQYF. CDR3 nucleotides: TGTGCCAGCGGCTTAGCGGGGTGGGGAGATACGCAGTATTTT. V and J are TRBV7-6 and TRBJ2-3; 8 bases line up with TRBD2. The CDR3 extends over 14 amino acids. CDR1 and CDR2 (germline): SGHVS, FNYEAQ.

The chain recombines TRBV7-3 with TRBJ2-2, with 9 positions matching TRBD2. The CDR3 is made up of 14 amino acids. Trimming removed 5 bases from V and 6 bases from J; junction bases left unmatched: 4. The germline V gene has CDR1 SGHTA and CDR2 FQGTGA. The CDR3 DNA reads TGTGCCAGCAGCGACGCGGGAGGGTCCGGGGAGCTGTTTTTT. As protein: CASSDAGGSGELFF.

This clonotype was seen only a few times. The CDR3 sequence is CASSLRAGLGGNTIYF. In DNA form, the CDR3 reads TGTGCCAGCAGTTTAAGGGCAGGGCTTGGAGGAAACACCATATATTTT. The rearrangement joins TRBV12-3 or TRBV12-4 to TRBJ1-3; D is perhaps TRBD1 (5 bases). Trimming removed 2 bases at V and 4 bases at J, with 15 bases between. The CDR3 length is 16 residues.

In its sample, this clonotype was seen many times. The rearrangement joins TRBV7-6 to TRBJ1-6; D call uncertain. This CDR3 has 13 amino acids. CDR1 is SGHVS, CDR2 FNYEAQ, per germline. V was trimmed by 1 base and J by 14 bases, leaving 12 bases between them. The CDR3 DNA reads TGTGCCAGCAGCTTAGAAAGCGGATCTGCCCTCCACTTT. Amino acid sequence: CASSLESGSALHF. Variable domain in full (rest from reference TRBV7-6 and TRBJ1-6): GAGVSQSPRYKVTKRGQDVALRCDPISGHVSLYWYRQALGQGPEFLTYFNYEAQQDKSGLPNDRFSAERPEGSISTLTIQRTEQRDSAMYRCASSLESGSALHFGNGTRLTVT.

V usage is TRBV18 and J usage is TRBJ2-7; no clear D gene. Per the germline V gene, CDR1 is KGHSH and CDR2 is LQKENI. CDR3 length equals 12 residues. V dropped 4 bases and J dropped 2 bases, with 6 bases sitting between them. The CDR3 nucleotides read TGTGCCAGCTCACTTAATGCCTACGAGCAGTACTTC. It specifies CASSLNAYEQYF.

A few counts support this clonotype. This may be a read error: a much more frequent sequence differs by one nucleotide. DNA of the CDR3: TGTGCCAGCAGCTCGACAGGGGGTACCTATGGCTACACCTTC. It encodes CASSSTGGTYGYTF. This sequence joins TRBV7-9 and TRBJ1-2, with 9 bases identical to TRBD1. CDR1 and CDR2 (germline): SEHNR, FQNEAQ (reference sequence). Losses at the gene ends were 4 bases for V and 4 bases for J; bases not matched to a gene: 4. The CDR3 has 14 residues.

This clonotype was seen a handful of times. The chain carries TRBV12-3 or TRBV12-4 and TRBJ2-3, with D possibly TRBD2 on 6 matching bases. The CDR3 sequence is 14 residues long. Trimming stripped 6 bases from V and 0 bases from J, with 10 bases between. CDR3 sequence reads: CASRISGSTDTQYF. In DNA form, the CDR3 reads TGTGCCAGCAGGATTAGCGGAAGCACAGATACGCAGTATTTT.

The V gene is TRBV6-1, the J gene TRBJ1-2; D perhaps matches TRBD1 (5 bases). The V end was cut by 5 bases, the J end by 4 bases, with 23 bases between. The CDR3 has 17 residues. Per germline, CDR1 MNHNS and CDR2 SASEGT. For the CDR3, the DNA is TGTGCCAGCAGTTACCGTCTCAGGGACGCCTCAGGCTATGGCTACACCTTC. Protein sequence: CASSYRLRDASGYGYTF.

This clonotype came up many times. The V gene is TRBV4-1, the J gene TRBJ2-5, with TRBD2 identical over 7 bases. The CDR3 contains 15 residues. The junction had 10 bases not matched to a gene; V was cut back by 4 bases and J by 5 bases. CDR1 is MGHRA and CDR2 is YSYEKL in the germline V gene. The CDR3 sequence: CASSPGGEGFETQYF. The CDR3 DNA reads as TGCGCCAGCAGCCCTGGGGGGGAGGGTTTTGAGACCCAGTACTTC.

This clonotype was observed once. V and J are TRBV6-6 and TRBJ2-1, with D hard to call. Trimming removed 0 bases from V and 0 bases from J, with 9 bases in between. The germline CDR1 and CDR2 sequences are MNHNY and SVGAGI (reference sequence). The CDR3 length is 16 residues. As DNA, the CDR3 is TGTGCCAGCAGTTACTCGGCGACCCCCTCCTACAATGAGCAGTTCTTC. Residues: CASSYSATPSYNEQFF.

J is TRBJ2-1 and V is TRBV29-1, with D maybe TRBD2 (5 bases). CDR1 SQVTM and CDR2 ANQGSEA come from the germline V gene. V lost 0 bases and J 0 bases, leaving 12 bases between the germline ends. The CDR3 runs to 16 residues. The CDR3 is CSVEDRGRSSYNEQFF. CDR3 coding DNA: TGCAGCGTTGAAGATCGCGGGCGGAGCTCCTACAATGAGCAGTTCTTC.

This clonotype was seen ten or more times. The J gene is TRBJ1-2, the V gene TRBV6-1, with D unclear. The ends were cut back, 2 bases at V and 8 bases at J, with 9 bases in the middle. The CDR3 contains 12 residues. CDR1 is MNHNS, CDR2 SASEGT, per germline. As DNA, the CDR3 is TGTGCCAGCAGTGAAAACTCGAGGGGCTACACCTTC. It specifies CASSENSRGYTF.

This clonotype was seen many times. The chain joins TRBV12-3 or TRBV12-4 to TRBJ1-2, with D hard to call. The CDR3 has 13 amino acids. The V and J ends lost 3 bases and 2 bases respectively, with 7 bases between them. The CDR3 loop reads CASSFNTNYGYTF. CDR3 DNA sequence: TGTGCCAGCAGTTTTAACACCAACTATGGCTACACCTTC.

This clonotype was detected a few times. The V gene is TRBV6-5, the J gene TRBJ2-7; TRBD2 matches 7 bases. This CDR3 has 14 residues. After removal of 4 bases from V and 2 bases from J, the junction contained 5 bases not matched to a gene. CDR1 and CDR2 (germline): MNHEY, SVGAGI. The CDR3 DNA is TGTGCCAGCAGTTCTGGGGGGGTAGCCTACGAGCAGTACTTC. This codes for CASSSGGVAYEQYF.

The chain is built from TRBV25-1 and TRBJ1-1, with 7 bases identical to TRBD1. After removal of 4 bases from V and 6 bases from J, the junction contained 5 bases not matched to a gene. Germline V gene lookup returns CDR1 MGHDK and CDR2 SYGVNS. The CDR3 consists of 13 residues. CDR3 nucleotides: TGTGCCAGCAGTGCGCCGGGACAGCCTGAAGCTTTCTTT. Its protein is CASSAPGQPEAFF.

The V gene is TRBV27, the J gene TRBJ1-1, with 7 bases aligning to TRBD1. The V segment lost 7 bases and the J segment 7 bases; nucleotides outside the gene matches: 12. The CDR3 has 14 amino acids. Germline CDR1 MNHEY, CDR2 SMNVEV (reference sequence). CDR3 DNA sequence: TGTGCCAGCACCGAGGGGGAGGGGGCGGGTGAAGCTTTCTTT. Translated: CASTEGEGAGEAFF.

As concerns this clonotype: One junction end disagrees with the germline gene, perhaps due to a read error. The rearrangement uses TRBV12-3 or TRBV12-4 and TRBJ1-1; D call uncertain. The length of the CDR3 is 17 residues. CDR3 bases: TGTGCCGGCAGTTTAGCGCTAGACGGCCCCGGCGGCACTGAAGCTTTCTTT. Encoded protein: CAGSLALDGPGGTEAFF.

This clonotype occurred once. The chain combines TRBV4-1 with TRBJ2-2, with 9 nucleotides matching TRBD1. The CDR3 covers 16 residues. The germline CDR1 and CDR2 sequences are MGHRA and YSYEKL. J gave up 4 bases and V 4 bases, and 7 bases lay outside the gene matches. The DNA of the CDR3 is TGCGCCAGCAGCCTGGCCGGGACAGGGCCCACCGGGGAGCTGTTTTTT. The encoded protein is CASSLAGTGPTGELFF.